These 15 T cell receptor beta chains originate from one sample sequenced in a study of T-cell reconstitution after alpha-beta-depleted transplantation in children. Preparation of the TCRbeta library was carried out with unique molecular identifiers. TCRdb re-called the PCR reads through MiXCR, storing one row per CDR3 protein. In the table there are around 600,000 distinct CDR3 sequences, 20% to 25% of which are singletons. Sequencing used PBMCs, mostly from graft donor cells, obtained 360 days after TCRalphabeta/CD19-depleted stem cell transplant. The origin of the receptors is a boy in the first two years of life who had a stem cell transplant for acute myeloid leukemia, so the T cells may come from the graft donor.

This sequence joins TRBV15 and TRBJ2-1, with D perhaps TRBD2 (6 bases). V gave up 0 bases and J gave up 9 bases, with 15 bases separating them. Germline assignment: CDR1 LNHNV and CDR2 YYDKDF (reference sequence). CDR3 length: 15 residues. In DNA, the CDR3 is TGTGCCACCAGCAGAGATGCCGGGAGTCGGGGTGAGCAGTTCTTC. It is translated as CATSRDAGSRGEQFF. Variable domain in full (rest from reference TRBV15 and TRBJ2-1): DAMVIQNPRYQVTQFGKPVTLSCSQTLNHNVMYWYQQKSSQAPKLLFHYYDKDFNNEADTPDNFQSRRPNTSFCFLDIRSPGLGDTAMYLCATSRDAGSRGEQFFGPGTRLTVL.

The chain joins TRBV7-3 to TRBJ2-3; 11 bases map to TRBD2. With V trimmed by 2 bases and J by 9 bases, 4 bases remained unmatched. Germline CDR1 reads SGHTA; CDR2 reads FQGTGA. The CDR3 is 14 residues long. The CDR3 loop reads CASSLLAGGTTQYF. The DNA of the CDR3 is TGTGCCAGCAGCTTACTAGCGGGGGGCACGACGCAGTATTTT.

This clonotype appeared a few times. The rearrangement links TRBV20-1 to TRBJ1-2; no clear D gene. V was shortened by 7 bases and J by 4 bases, with 13 bases between the two germline ends. Per germline, CDR1 DFQATT and CDR2 SNEGSKA (reference sequence). This CDR3 comprises 12 residues. CDR3 loop: CSGERVSYGYTF. The CDR3 coding sequence is TGCAGTGGGGAAAGGGTATCCTATGGCTACACCTTC.

In this sample, this clonotype turned up many times. This chain joins TRBV4-1 and TRBJ2-1; TRBD1 is a possible D gene (6 bases). The CDR3 consists of 15 residues. From germline, CDR1 is MGHRA and CDR2 YSYEKL. The V and J ends lost 0 bases and 13 bases respectively, with 19 bases between them. The CDR3 DNA is TGCGCCAGCAGCCAAGATGGGGGAAAAGACAGGACTCAGTTCTTC. This sequence encodes CASSQDGGKDRTQFF.

This clonotype was seen more than once but under ten times. V is TRBV9 and J is TRBJ2-1; TRBD2 agrees at 14 bases. V gave up 3 bases and J gave up 3 bases; unmatched junction bases: 5. The CDR3 spans 17 residues. Germline CDR1 SGDLS, CDR2 YYNGEE. The chain's CDR3 is CASSATSGGANYNEQFF. CDR3 DNA sequence: TGTGCCAGCAGCGCGACTAGCGGGGGGGCGAACTACAATGAGCAGTTCTTC.

This clonotype was observed a handful of times. The chain employs TRBV6-5 and TRBJ2-7, with 7 bases identical to TRBD2. The trim removed 4 bases at V and 5 bases at J, leaving 11 bases unmatched. Germline lookup yields CDR1 MNHEY and CDR2 SVGAGI. This CDR3 comprises 15 residues. CDR3 sequence: CASSSSGRSGDEQYF. Here the CDR3 DNA reads TGTGCCAGCAGTTCCTCCGGGAGGTCCGGGGACGAGCAGTACTTC.

The chain has TRBV3-1 and TRBJ1-2; 8 nucleotides agree with TRBD1. Trimming removed 1 base from V and 3 bases from J; junction bases left unmatched: 7. This CDR3 contains 16 residues. Per germline, CDR1 LGHDT and CDR2 YNNKEL (reference sequence). The CDR3 loop is CASSQGTGTGYYGYTF. The CDR3 DNA reads TGTGCCAGCAGCCAAGGGACCGGGACAGGCTACTATGGCTACACCTTC.

Ten or more counts support this clonotype. The chain is built from TRBV7-3 and TRBJ2-3; 8 nucleotides align to TRBD1. CDR1 and CDR2 (germline): SGHTA, FQGTGA. This CDR3 is 19 amino acids long. V was pared by 3 bases and J by 2 bases, with 16 bases of the junction left unmatched. The CDR3 loop reads CASSFSLWTGPRDTDTQYF. As DNA, the CDR3 is TGTGCCAGCAGCTTTTCCCTCTGGACAGGGCCGAGAGACACAGATACGCAGTATTTT.

The chain links TRBV30 to TRBJ2-2; 7 bases are a match to TRBD2. The CDR3 has 14 residues. Per the germline V gene, CDR1 is GTSNPN and CDR2 is SVGIG (reference sequence). Trimming took 3 bases from V and 0 from J; bases not matched to a gene: 1. CDR3 loop: CAWSGGTNTGELFF. DNA of the CDR3: TGTGCCTGGAGCGGGGGGACGAACACCGGGGAGCTGTTTTTT.

This clonotype was seen repeatedly, ten times or more. The chain combines TRBV7-2 with TRBJ2-3; D possibly matches TRBD1 or TRBD2 (5 bases each). Trimming stripped 1 base from V and 2 bases from J, with 13 bases between. The CDR3 totals 16 residues. From germline, CDR1 is SGHTA and CDR2 FQGNSA. CDR3 in DNA: TGTGCCAGCAGCTTAGTGCAGGGACCTTACACAGATACGCAGTATTTT. Translation gives CASSLVQGPYTDTQYF.

Only one count was recorded for this clonotype. The chain carries TRBV12-3 or TRBV12-4 and TRBJ2-2; no reliable D call. The CDR3 spans 14 residues. The V gene lost 3 bases and the J gene lost 6 bases, with 11 bases spanning the gap. This chain's CDR3 is CASSFVRSAGELFF. CDR3 sequence (DNA): TGTGCCAGCAGTTTTGTCAGGTCGGCCGGGGAGCTGTTTTTT.

This clonotype was detected many times. The chain carries TRBV5-1 and TRBJ2-1; D ambiguous. Trimming left V 2 bases short and J 0 bases short, with 9 bases between. Germline CDR1 is SGHRS and CDR2 is YFSETQ. The CDR3 is 15 amino acids. CDR3 nucleotide sequence: TGCGCCAGCAGCTTAACCTTTGCCTCCTACAATGAGCAGTTCTTC. Amino acid sequence: CASSLTFASYNEQFF.

The J gene is TRBJ2-5, the V gene TRBV5-6; maybe TRBD2 (6 bases). Trimming took 4 bases from V and 4 from J, leaving 17 bases between them. The CDR3 length is 15 residues. Germline V CDR1 and CDR2: SGHDT, YYEEEE. This CDR3 is CASSRRRGLGETQYF. For the CDR3, the DNA is TGTGCCAGCAGCCGTAGGAGGGGATTGGGAGAGACCCAGTACTTC.

This clonotype has only a few counts. CDR3 in DNA: TGTGCCAGCAGTTTAGTGGCGAAACTAGCGGGGGACCAAGAGACCCAGTACTTC. Translating gives CASSLVAKLAGDQETQYF. The rearrangement joins TRBV12-3 or TRBV12-4 to TRBJ2-5; 11 nucleotides agree with TRBD2. Trimming at V came to 1 base and at J to 0 bases, leaving 7 bases not matched to a gene. The CDR3 length is 18 residues.

The chain carries TRBV4-2 and TRBJ2-5; 9 nucleotides match TRBD2. Germline trimming cut 3 bases from V and 5 bases from J; bases unmatched to any gene: 4. Germline V gene sequence: CDR1 LGHNA, CDR2 YNFKEQ. The CDR3 is made up of 14 amino acids. The CDR3 is CASSQGLAVETQYF. CDR3 DNA sequence: TGTGCCAGCAGCCAGGGACTAGCTGTGGAGACCCAGTACTTC.